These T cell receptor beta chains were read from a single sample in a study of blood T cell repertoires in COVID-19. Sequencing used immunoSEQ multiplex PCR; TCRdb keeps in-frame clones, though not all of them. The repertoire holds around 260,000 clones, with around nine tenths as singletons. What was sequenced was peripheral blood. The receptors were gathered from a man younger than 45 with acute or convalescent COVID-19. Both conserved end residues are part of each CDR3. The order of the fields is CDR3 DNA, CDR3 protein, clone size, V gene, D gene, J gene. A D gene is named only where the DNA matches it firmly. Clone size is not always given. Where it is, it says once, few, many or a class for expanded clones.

cdr3_nt: TGTGCCAGCAGCGAAGGACAGATGTATGGCTACACCTTC
cdr3_aa: CASSEGQMYGYTF
clone_size: few
v_call: TRBV28
d_call: .
j_call: TRBJ1-2

cdr3_nt: TGTGCCAGCAGGGGAAATGACAGGGGGAACACTGAAGCTTTCTTT
cdr3_aa: CASRGNDRGNTEAFF
clone_size: few
v_call: TRBV28
d_call: TRBD1
j_call: TRBJ1-1

cdr3_nt: TGTGCCAGCAGTTTATCCGTTCTTGGTGCGGACGAGCAGTACTTC
cdr3_aa: CASSLSVLGADEQYF
clone_size: few
v_call: TRBV27
d_call: .
j_call: TRBJ2-7

cdr3_nt: TGTGCCAGTTCTAGCGGGAAAGAGACCCAGTACTTC
cdr3_aa: CASSSGKETQYF
clone_size: .
v_call: TRBV28
d_call: TRBD2
j_call: TRBJ2-5

cdr3_nt: TGTGCCGGACAACAGGGAAATCAGCCCCAGCATTTT
cdr3_aa: CAGQQGNQPQHF
clone_size: .
v_call: TRBV30
d_call: .
j_call: TRBJ1-5

cdr3_nt: TGTGCCAGCAGCTTAGGCGCGGGTCCCCTCCACTTT
cdr3_aa: CASSLGAGPLHF
clone_size: .
v_call: TRBV7-2
d_call: .
j_call: TRBJ1-6

cdr3_nt: TGTGCCAGCAGTTTCCAACCCCAGGAATATGGCTACACCTTC
cdr3_aa: CASSFQPQEYGYTF
clone_size: .
v_call: TRBV28
d_call: .
j_call: TRBJ1-2

cdr3_nt: TGTGCCAGCAGTTGGCAGGGGACAGCCTACGAGCAGTACTTC
cdr3_aa: CASSWQGTAYEQYF
clone_size: .
v_call: TRBV6-5
d_call: TRBD1
j_call: TRBJ2-7

cdr3_nt: TGTGCCAGCAGCCAGCCCATGACTAGTCGGGGCACAGATACGCAGTATTTT
cdr3_aa: CASSQPMTSRGTDTQYF
clone_size: .
v_call: TRBV3-1/TRBV3-2
d_call: .
j_call: TRBJ2-3

cdr3_nt: TGTGCCGCACTCGCGGTAGAGGGTTCACCCCTCCACTTT
cdr3_aa: CAALAVEGSPLHF
clone_size: .
v_call: TRBV10-3
d_call: .
j_call: TRBJ1-6

cdr3_nt: TGTGCCAGCAGGCTCGGGACAGGATTTATGGCGACTAATGAAAAACTGTTTTTT
cdr3_aa: CASRLGTGFMATNEKLFF
clone_size: few
v_call: TRBV28
d_call: TRBD1
j_call: TRBJ1-4

cdr3_nt: TGCGCCAGCAGCTTGAGTATGGCGCAGGGAACGGAAGCTTTCTTT
cdr3_aa: CASSLSMAQGTEAFF
clone_size: .
v_call: TRBV5-1
d_call: .
j_call: TRBJ1-1

cdr3_nt: TGTGCCAGCAGCTTATTAGCGGGAGTCAATACGCAGTATTTT
cdr3_aa: CASSLLAGVNTQYF
clone_size: once
v_call: TRBV11-2
d_call: TRBD2
j_call: TRBJ2-3

cdr3_nt: TGTGCCAGCAGATCCGGACAGGGCGGCGGGGAGCTGTTTTTT
cdr3_aa: CASRSGQGGGELFF
clone_size: once
v_call: TRBV6-5
d_call: TRBD1
j_call: TRBJ2-2

cdr3_nt: TGTGCCAGTAGTATCTACGGAGACACAGATACGCAGTATTTT
cdr3_aa: CASSIYGDTDTQYF
clone_size: .
v_call: TRBV19
d_call: .
j_call: TRBJ2-3

cdr3_nt: TGTGCCAGCAGCTTAGGAACTAGCGGGGGAACAGATACGCAGTATTTT
cdr3_aa: CASSLGTSGGTDTQYF
clone_size: once
v_call: TRBV7-9
d_call: TRBD2
j_call: TRBJ2-3

cdr3_nt: TGCGCCAGCAGCTTCAGGGGGCGCAACTATGGCTACACCTTC
cdr3_aa: CASSFRGRNYGYTF
clone_size: few
v_call: TRBV5-1
d_call: TRBD1
j_call: TRBJ1-2

cdr3_nt: TGTGCCAGCAGCCGACGAGGACGGGCAGGGTCCACCTTC
cdr3_aa: CASSRRGRAGSTF
clone_size: .
v_call: TRBV11-2
d_call: .
j_call: TRBJ1-2

cdr3_nt: TGTGCCAGTAGTTCCGTGGGCTACACCTTC
cdr3_aa: CASSSVGYTF
clone_size: .
v_call: TRBV19
d_call: .
j_call: TRBJ1-2

cdr3_nt: TGTGCCAGCAGCTGGACAGGGCGATTCCTGGAATTT
cdr3_aa: CASSWTGRFLEF
clone_size: .
v_call: TRBV7-3
d_call: TRBD1
j_call: TRBJ1-1

cdr3_nt: TGTGCCAGTAGTAATTCAGGGCTTGGAGGAAACACCATATATTTT
cdr3_aa: CASSNSGLGGNTIYF
clone_size: .
v_call: TRBV19
d_call: .
j_call: TRBJ1-3

cdr3_nt: TGTGCCAGCAGCCAAGATCTTCAGGGGCCCGGGGAGCTGTTTTTT
cdr3_aa: CASSQDLQGPGELFF
clone_size: once
v_call: TRBV4-2
d_call: .
j_call: TRBJ2-2

cdr3_nt: TGTGCCAGCAGAACAGGGGAAAACTATGGCTACACCTTC
cdr3_aa: CASRTGENYGYTF
clone_size: .
v_call: TRBV6-5
d_call: TRBD1
j_call: TRBJ1-2

cdr3_nt: TGTGCCACATCGGAACGGGACGGGGAGCTGTTTTTT
cdr3_aa: CATSERDGELFF
clone_size: .
v_call: TRBV15
d_call: .
j_call: TRBJ2-2

cdr3_nt: TGTGCCAGCAGTTACGCCGGGACTAGAGGCCAAGAGACCCAGTACTTC
cdr3_aa: CASSYAGTRGQETQYF
clone_size: .
v_call: TRBV6-5
d_call: TRBD2
j_call: TRBJ2-5

cdr3_nt: TGTGCCAGTAGTATCGTCAAAGGGACAGCCGGCGAAAAACTGTTTTTT
cdr3_aa: CASSIVKGTAGEKLFF
clone_size: .
v_call: TRBV19
d_call: TRBD1
j_call: TRBJ1-4

cdr3_nt: TGTGCCAGCAGGGAGGACTATCAGGATACGCAGTATTTT
cdr3_aa: CASREDYQDTQYF
clone_size: .
v_call: TRBV7-9
d_call: .
j_call: TRBJ2-3

cdr3_nt: TGTGCCAGCAGCCGGGGGACAGTGTCCTACAATGAGCAGTTCTTC
cdr3_aa: CASSRGTVSYNEQFF
clone_size: .
v_call: TRBV11-2
d_call: .
j_call: TRBJ2-1

cdr3_nt: TGTGCCAGCAGTGATCACAGGACGTCCTACGAGCAGTACTTC
cdr3_aa: CASSDHRTSYEQYF
clone_size: .
v_call: TRBV2
d_call: .
j_call: TRBJ2-7

cdr3_nt: TGCGCCAGCAGCCTGAACCCGGGACAGAGCTCCTACAATGAGCAGTTCTTC
cdr3_aa: CASSLNPGQSSYNEQFF
clone_size: once
v_call: TRBV4-1
d_call: TRBD1
j_call: TRBJ2-1

cdr3_nt: TGCGCCAGCAGGACAGACTCCTATGGCTACACCTTC
cdr3_aa: CASRTDSYGYTF
clone_size: .
v_call: TRBV10-2
d_call: .
j_call: TRBJ1-2

cdr3_nt: TGTGCCAGCAGTTTTAGGAGTAGAGGCTATGGCTACACCTTC
cdr3_aa: CASSFRSRGYGYTF
clone_size: .
v_call: TRBV28
d_call: .
j_call: TRBJ1-2

cdr3_nt: TGTGCCAGCAGTGGTGACAGCGGGAACAAGTACTTC
cdr3_aa: CASSGDSGNKYF
clone_size: .
v_call: TRBV3-1/TRBV3-2
d_call: TRBD2
j_call: TRBJ2-5

cdr3_nt: TGTGCCAGCAGCCCAGCGGGAAGAATTTACGAGCAGTACTTC
cdr3_aa: CASSPAGRIYEQYF
clone_size: .
v_call: TRBV5-4
d_call: TRBD2
j_call: TRBJ2-7

cdr3_nt: TGTGCCAGCAGCGCAATCCGGGACAACTACAATGAGCAGTTCTTC
cdr3_aa: CASSAIRDNYNEQFF
clone_size: .
v_call: TRBV21-1
d_call: .
j_call: TRBJ2-1

cdr3_nt: TGTGCCTGGACCCCTACTATCGGGACCCAGTACTTC
cdr3_aa: CAWTPTIGTQYF
clone_size: .
v_call: TRBV30
d_call: .
j_call: TRBJ2-5

cdr3_nt: TGTGCCACCAGTGATTCGGGTAGCGGGAGAGATACGCAGTATTTT
cdr3_aa: CATSDSGSGRDTQYF
clone_size: .
v_call: TRBV24-1
d_call: TRBD2
j_call: TRBJ2-3

cdr3_nt: TGTGCCAGCAGCTCGGCGGGACTAGCAGACTACAATGAGCAGTTCTTC
cdr3_aa: CASSSAGLADYNEQFF
clone_size: .
v_call: TRBV11-2
d_call: TRBD2
j_call: TRBJ2-1

cdr3_nt: TGTGCCAGCTCACCAGGACAGACCTCAAGGAGCAATCAGCCCCAGCATTTT
cdr3_aa: CASSPGQTSRSNQPQHF
clone_size: .
v_call: TRBV18
d_call: .
j_call: TRBJ1-5

cdr3_nt: TGTGCCTGGAAGGTCAGGGGGCCGAGCAATCAGCCCCAGCATTTT
cdr3_aa: CAWKVRGPSNQPQHF
clone_size: .
v_call: TRBV30
d_call: TRBD1
j_call: TRBJ1-5

cdr3_nt: TGTGCCACCAGCCGAGTAGGGGGGGCGACAGATACGCAGTATTTT
cdr3_aa: CATSRVGGATDTQYF
clone_size: .
v_call: TRBV15
d_call: .
j_call: TRBJ2-3

cdr3_nt: TGTGCCAGCAGCCCCGGGGTCTCGGGCGAGCAGTACTTC
cdr3_aa: CASSPGVSGEQYF
clone_size: .
v_call: TRBV5-4
d_call: .
j_call: TRBJ2-7

cdr3_nt: TGCAGGGCGCCTATAACGGGGGGCTACACCTTC
cdr3_aa: CRAPITGGYTF
clone_size: .
v_call: TRBV20-1
d_call: .
j_call: TRBJ1-2

cdr3_nt: TGTGCCAGTAGTACCCAAACTTATCAGCCCCAGCATTTT
cdr3_aa: CASSTQTYQPQHF
clone_size: .
v_call: TRBV19
d_call: .
j_call: TRBJ1-5

cdr3_nt: TGTGCCAGCAGCTTAGAAGGCGGGAGCTCCTACAATGAGCAGTTCTTC
cdr3_aa: CASSLEGGSSYNEQFF
clone_size: .
v_call: TRBV11-3
d_call: TRBD2
j_call: TRBJ2-1

cdr3_nt: TGCGCCAGCAGCCAAGATGGGACAGGGACTTACGAGCAGTACTTC
cdr3_aa: CASSQDGTGTYEQYF
clone_size: .
v_call: TRBV4-1
d_call: TRBD1
j_call: TRBJ2-7